Listed here is a single T cell receptor beta chain. This CDR3 spans 15 amino acids. In germline, CDR1 is MNHEY, CDR2 SMNVEV (reference sequence). V shed 1 base and J shed 2 bases, with 11 bases lying between them. Combining a sample-barcoded 5' primer with a J-beta primer mix, a second PCR ran for roughly 7 to 11 cycles. MiXCR, run by TCRdb on the 5' RACE reads, gives a single entry per CDR3 protein. The sample consists of about 1 million distinct CDR3 sequences, over 35% of them appearing once. The source of the sample is a study of blood T cells in healthy people across ages. The chain employs TRBV27 and TRBJ1-1; possibly TRBD1 for D (5 bases). The sequence was obtained from an older woman in good health. Sequenced sample: blood. The CDR3: CASSLWGPDNTEAFF. The CDR3 DNA sequence: TGTGCCAGCAGTTTATGGGGACCGGATAACACTGAAGCTTTCTTT.